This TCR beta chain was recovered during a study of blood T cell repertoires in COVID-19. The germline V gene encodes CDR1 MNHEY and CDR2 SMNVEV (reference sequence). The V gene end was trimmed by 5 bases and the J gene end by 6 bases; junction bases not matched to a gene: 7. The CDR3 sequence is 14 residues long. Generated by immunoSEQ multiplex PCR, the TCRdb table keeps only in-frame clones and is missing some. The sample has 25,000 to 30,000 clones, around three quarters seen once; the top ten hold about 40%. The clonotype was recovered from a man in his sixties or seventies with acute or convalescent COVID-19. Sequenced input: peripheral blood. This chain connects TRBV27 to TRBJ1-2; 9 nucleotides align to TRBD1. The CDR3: CASSPLQGANGYTF. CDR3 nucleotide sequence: TGTGCCAGCAGTCCATTACAGGGGGCGAATGGCTACACCTTC.